This TCR gamma chain appears in the sequencing data of a study of Vδ1+ human thymocytes. V lost 2 bases, J lost 15 bases, and 7 bases stayed unmatched. Germline V gene lookup returns CDR1 GITISATS and CDR2 ISYDGTV (reference sequence). The CDR3 length is 10 residues. General study findings and limits: Many TRG clonotypes were shared between donors; TRD repertoires were essentially private. Approximately 19% of thymic delta-chain sequences were Vdelta2, with few Vdelta3, unlike blood Vdelta1+ controls. In the thymus, TRG and TRD repertoires looked highly polyclonal with Gaussian CDR3 lengths.

The table lists this clone with a few counts. The antigen remains undetermined. The template was reverse-transcribed extracted RNA. CDR3 amplicons came from multiplex PCR with pooled V-gene forward and constant-region reverse primers. TCRdb re-called clones from the multiplex PCR reads via CATT. The table has about 36,000 gamma-chain clones, 20% to 25% seen once. The sorted cells were CD3+ Vdelta1+ Vdelta2- thymocytes from alphabeta-depleted thymus. The V and J genes are TRGV9 and TRGJ1 or TRGJ2. Source material: Vdelta1+ gamma-delta thymocytes from the thymus. Subset specified: FACS-sorted CD3+ TCRalphabeta- TCRVdelta1+ TCRVdelta2- thymocytes. The sequence was collected from a girl under two years old who had congenital heart surgery. The CDR3 loop reads CALWEEGGLF. The CDR3, as DNA: TGTGCCTTGTGGGAGGAAGGCGGACTCTTT.